The T cell receptor beta chain described here comes from a study of T-cell memory formation after mild COVID-19. In TCRdb, the 5' RACE reads were re-called with MiXCR into one record per CDR3 protein. The data show about 250,000 distinct CDR3 sequences, with approximately 15% seen just once and approximately 2.1% held by the top ten. The CDR3 length is 11 residues. Trimming pared 0 bases from V and 8 bases from J, leaving 5 bases between. The V gene's germline CDR1 is GTSNPN and CDR2 SVGIG (reference sequence). The clonotype comes from an adult woman who had mild COVID-19 (a few samples of this study predate the infection). Cell type and time point are not known. The specimen sequenced was PBMCs or a T cell subset sorted from them (not recorded which). The rearrangement joins TRBV30 to TRBJ2-1; no firm D call. This CDR3 is CAWSVAYEQFF. The CDR3 DNA reads TGTGCCTGGAGTGTAGCGTATGAGCAGTTCTTC.